This T cell receptor (beta chain) was identified during a study of cytomegalovirus exposure and HLA in healthy donors. Study background: Samples from HLA-typed donors yielded approximately 80 million unique TCRs in an early data release.

Per the germline V gene, CDR1 is SGHRS and CDR2 is YFSETQ. The V end was cut by 2 bases, the J end by 3 bases, with 8 bases between. The CDR3 runs to 13 residues. This PCR relied on a set of 60 Vbeta primers and 13 Jbeta primers. TCRdb's copy holds only in-frame clones and misses some; the assay was immunoSEQ multiplex PCR. The profile shows around 90,000 clones, around 80% of them singletons. Donors sampled were nominally healthy, though unrecorded immune exposures were likely. The material sequenced was PBMCs. This chain links TRBV5-1 with TRBJ1-1; D possibly corresponds to TRBD1 (5 bases). The TCR was taken from a man younger than 45 in good health and CMV-seronegative. This CDR3 reads CASSFDSHTEAFF. The CDR3 DNA reads as TGCGCCAGCAGCTTTGACAGCCACACTGAAGCTTTCTTT.